These T cell receptor beta chains were read from a single sample in a study of molecular identifiers for immune sequencing clone quantification. TCRdb re-analysed the PCR reads in MiXCR, keeping a single row per CDR3 protein. The table records about 640,000 distinct CDR3 sequences, about 20% of them present only once. The sequenced material came from naive CD8+ T cells from blood, with Jurkat cell RNA spiked in. All receptors derive from a human donor in good health. Some libraries in this study had Jurkat cell RNA spiked in. The CDR3 runs from the conserved cysteine through the conserved F or W. Fields, in order: D gene, J gene, V gene, CDR3 protein. D genes are given only for firm matches.

>-|TRBJ1-5|TRBV24-1
CAASDSFDKFGNQPQHF
>-|TRBJ2-7|TRBV20-1
CSAHKGVVYEQYF
>TRBD1|TRBJ1-4|TRBV28
CASSQGQGYEKLFF
>-|TRBJ1-1|TRBV7-6
CASSLAGVGGTEAFF
>-|TRBJ2-1|TRBV28
CASSRDQWENYNEQFF
>-|TRBJ2-4|TRBV27
CASSSISSKNIQYF
>-|TRBJ1-2|TRBV5-4
CASSLEARLYGYTF
>-|TRBJ2-7|TRBV11-2
CASSILRGVEQYF
>TRBD2|TRBJ2-7|TRBV7-9
CASSLFQAGGLSYEQYF
>-|TRBJ1-5|TRBV12-3/TRBV12-4
CARGRTQHF
>TRBD2|TRBJ2-3|TRBV5-6
CASSPWGSGRGTQYF
>-|TRBJ1-3|TRBV7-9
CASSLVGGSGNTIYF
>-|TRBJ1-6|TRBV4-1
CASSPEGRENSPLHF
>TRBD1|TRBJ1-1|TRBV19
CASRTGGRASTEAFF
>-|TRBJ2-3|TRBV30
CAWTPGPRPDTQYF
>-|TRBJ1-4|TRBV29-1
CSAPHPPSNEKLFF
>-|TRBJ2-4|TRBV11-3
CASSSDGAKNIQYF
>-|TRBJ1-1|TRBV5-5
CASSFADLNTEAFF
>-|TRBJ2-2|TRBV9
CASSPQGDPSQAGELFF
>-|TRBJ2-4|TRBV6-1
CASSGGFDIQYF
>TRBD1|TRBJ2-3|TRBV24-1
CATSGTGDNTDTQYF
>-|TRBJ2-3|TRBV7-9
CASSLDPSRSIYF
>TRBD1|TRBJ1-1|TRBV14
CASSPLQGATEAFF
>-|TRBJ2-3|TRBV14
CASSQEVPGVGTDTQYF
>TRBD2|TRBJ2-3|TRBV11-2
CASSYTGTSGNQDTQYF
>-|TRBJ2-7|TRBV7-6
CASSLAVRFEQYF
>-|TRBJ1-5|TRBV30
CAWSAGGGRRNQPQHF
>-|TRBJ1-5|TRBV11-2
CASSFDSSNQPQHF
>-|TRBJ1-1|TRBV28
CASSWNPEAFF
>-|TRBJ1-1|TRBV9
CASSVLSALHPEAFF
>-|TRBJ2-7|TRBV28
CAPRDKVSYEQYF
>TRBD1|TRBJ1-1|TRBV7-6
CASSQGQGTEAFF
>-|TRBJ2-2|TRBV24-1
CATSDLEQNTGELFF
>-|TRBJ2-5|TRBV9
CASSVVGRDQETQYF
>-|TRBJ1-1|TRBV20-1
CSALDTGAGATEAFF
>-|TRBJ2-7|TRBV10-3
CAISEGRNSYEQYF
>-|TRBJ1-1|TRBV24-1
CATSVSFDTEAFF
>-|TRBJ2-3|TRBV6-2/TRBV6-3
CASSYVSRVPDTQYF
>-|TRBJ1-1|TRBV15
CATSKDSSAMNTEAFF
>-|TRBJ2-5|TRBV20-1
CSASSSRETQYF
>-|TRBJ2-3|TRBV29-1
CSADPGHGLGTQYF
>TRBD1|TRBJ2-7|TRBV5-3
CARSYGQGDYEQYF
>-|TRBJ2-7|TRBV2
CASSMSGYEQYF
>TRBD2|TRBJ2-1|TRBV19
CASSMTSGAYNEQFF
>-|TRBJ2-2|TRBV20-1
CSAIERGGNTGELFF
>-|TRBJ1-2|TRBV2
CASSEWGGGENYGYTF
>TRBD2|TRBJ2-3|TRBV3-1
CASRGFSGGFGYRTDTQYF
>TRBD1|TRBJ2-4|TRBV27
CASSPWTGLAKNIQYF
>-|TRBJ2-5|TRBV6-6
CASGPTWETQYF
>-|TRBJ1-1|TRBV7-9
CASSLGFGTEAFF
>TRBD2|TRBJ2-1|TRBV20-1
CSAQGLLADNEQFF
>-|TRBJ1-2|TRBV29-1
CSVEDRARRSYGYTF